Below, one TCR beta chain is given with its context. The target antigen is unknown. The data were obtained in a study of shared clonotypes between healthy human individuals. Overall study results and limits: Naive subsets generally had larger estimated richness than memory subsets.

Profiling relied on immunoSEQ multiplex PCR, and the TCRdb table lists in-frame clones only, not all of them. This sample has approximately 2.4 million clones, with approximately 95% found just once. The split of CD4+ cells yielded CD45RA+ naive and CD45RA-negative memory subsets. Germline CDR1 reads SEHNR; CDR2 reads FQNEAQ (reference sequence). The CDR3 sequence is 16 residues long. V lost 5 bases and J 6 bases, leaving 17 bases between the germline ends. Input material: naive CD4+ T cells sorted from blood. Subset here: CD45RA+ positively selected. The TCR sequence derives from a man between 18 and 35 years old in good health. The V call is TRBV7-9, the J call TRBJ1-6; tentatively, D is TRBD1 (5 bases). The CDR3 DNA reads as TGTGCCAGCAGCCCAACTTCCGGGACGGGTAATTCACCCCTCCACTTT. Amino acid sequence: CASSPTSGTGNSPLHF.